This T cell receptor beta chain was sequenced in a study of blood T cells in healthy people across ages (dated by TCRdb to the mid-2010s). In the study overall: In model experiments, template switching captured about one uniquely barcoded TCR beta cDNA molecule for every two T cells. Age-related changes in TCR beta repertoire diversity were measured in the study by deep sequencing normalized with unique cDNA molecular identifiers. To avoid experimental bias, donors of different ages were spread randomly across the sequencing lanes. Two additional independent replicas of 1 million unique cDNA reads from the same blood draw were analyzed for two donors (one aged 18 to 30 and one aged 80 or older). Donors were grouped into four age groups: young (average 16 years), middle-aged (about 38), aged (approximately 58) and long-lived (less than 85). Points the paper makes about the study in general: The CMV infection status of donors was not known, potentially confounding age-related changes in expanded clonotypes. Estimates of total diversity based on one million sequenced T cells were regarded as lower bounds and as underestimates. Bulk unsorted PBMC profiling prevented conclusive comparison of naive and antigen-experienced compartments. The percentage of naive T cells measured by flow cytometry correlated strongly with observed TCR beta diversity. Observed TCR beta diversity per million T cells fell roughly linearly with age, and a significant reduction was already apparent by age roughly 40. Compared with the aged group, more naive CD4+ T cells, fewer expanded clones and increased TCR diversity were shown by the long-lived group, suggesting age selection.

Library generation was performed with 5' RACE. The listed sequencing device is Illumina HiSeq 2500. A second PCR of about 7 to 12 cycles was run with a J-beta primer mix and a sample-barcoded 5' primer. A template-switch 5' adaptor carrying 12 random nucleotides introduced a unique molecular identifier onto each TCR beta cDNA molecule. Each sample yielded at least 2.5 million CDR3-containing paired-end reads. First-strand cDNA was synthesized from all RNA with the Mint cDNA synthesis kit, primed by a TRBC-specific oligonucleotide. Following uracil-DNA glycosylase treatment, all cDNA underwent a first 18-cycle PCR with the universal primers M1SS and BC2_uni_R. The original pipeline was this. For normalization, 1 million high-quality reads were randomly selected from each sample, with every read carrying a distinct molecular identifier. Instead of being binned into consensus sequences, reads that shared molecular identifiers were thrown out. MiTCR, set to a Q25 quality threshold and the strictest error-elimination algorithm, was used for CDR3 identification, clonotype clustering and error correction. A nonparametric unseen species model using Euler transformation provided a lower-bound estimate of total TCR beta diversity. The public reads were reanalyzed by TCRdb: fastp trimming at Q25, MiXCR alignment, in-frame beta chains only. Each record represents a unique CDR3 protein, reported with the most common genes and DNA among its rows. The V and J calls reflect TCRdb's pipeline rather than the authors' work. Here the sample has 650,000 to 900,000 distinct CDR3 sequences; around 62% occur a single time. 28% of the sample lies in the top ten.

From a lookup of the germline V gene, CDR1 and CDR2 are SGHAT and FQNNGV. V and J are truncated by 2 bases and 3 bases respectively, leaving an intervening sequence of 14 bases. Inclusive of the bounding cysteine and phenylalanine, the CDR3 is 16 residues long. Left in the record is the CDR3 DNA by itself, 48 bases read in frame from the first base. A remark on this clonotype: Its binding antigen is unknown. Base qualities are not provided; no much larger clone lies one nucleotide away.

The donors were a few dozen Caucasian individuals from Russia, aged 6 to 90 years, who were systemically healthy. Each donor gave approximately 9.3 milliliters of peripheral blood, collected into EDTA-treated Vacutainer tubes. Ficoll-Paque density-gradient centrifugation was used to isolate PBMCs, with at least 6.5 million per sample. Trizol reagent was used to extract total RNA from PBMCs, with at least 5.5 micrograms per sample. Naive CD45RAhigh/CD27high T cell percentages were measured by flow cytometry on a PBMC aliquot from every donor. The receptor's source is a man aged 30-40 years in good health. The chain was built from TRBV11-2 and TRBJ2-1; too little of a D gene remains to name it. The material sequenced was blood. The CDR3 region: CASSLTGPDFYNEQFF. The DNA sequence follows: TGTGCCAGCAGCTTAACCGGGCCAGACTTCTACAATGAGCAGTTCTTC.